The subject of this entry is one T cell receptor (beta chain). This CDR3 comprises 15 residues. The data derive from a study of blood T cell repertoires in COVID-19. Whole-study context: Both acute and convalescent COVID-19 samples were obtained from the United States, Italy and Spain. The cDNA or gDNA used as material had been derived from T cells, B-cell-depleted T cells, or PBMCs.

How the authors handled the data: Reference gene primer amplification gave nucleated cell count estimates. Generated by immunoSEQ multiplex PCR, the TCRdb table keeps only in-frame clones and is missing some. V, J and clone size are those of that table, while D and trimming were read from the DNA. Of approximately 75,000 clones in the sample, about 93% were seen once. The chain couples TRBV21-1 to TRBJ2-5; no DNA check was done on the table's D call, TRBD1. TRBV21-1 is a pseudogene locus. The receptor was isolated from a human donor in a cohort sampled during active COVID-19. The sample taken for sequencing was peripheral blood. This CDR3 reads CASSKDEGAEETQYF. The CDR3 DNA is TGTGCCAGCAGCAAAGACGAGGGGGCCGAGGAGACCCAGTACTTC.